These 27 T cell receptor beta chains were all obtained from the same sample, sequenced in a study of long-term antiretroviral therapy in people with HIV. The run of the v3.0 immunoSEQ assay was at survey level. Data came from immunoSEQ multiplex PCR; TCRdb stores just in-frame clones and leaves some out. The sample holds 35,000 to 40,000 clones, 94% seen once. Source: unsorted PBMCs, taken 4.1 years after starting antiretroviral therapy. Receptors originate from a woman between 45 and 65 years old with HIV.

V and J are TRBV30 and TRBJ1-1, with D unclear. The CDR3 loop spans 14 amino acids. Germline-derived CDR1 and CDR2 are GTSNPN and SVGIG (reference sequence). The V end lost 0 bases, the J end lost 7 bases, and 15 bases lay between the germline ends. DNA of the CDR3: TGTGCCTGGAGTGTACACGTCACAGAAAGTGAAGCTTTCTTT. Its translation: CAWSVHVTESEAFF.

The CDR3 DNA sequence: TGTGCCAGCAAAGACCCCTCCTACGAGCAGTACTTC. Its protein product is CASKDPSYEQYF. This chain uses TRBV5-7 with TRBJ2-7; D is unresolved. TRBV5-7 counts as an open reading frame of uncertain function. V gave up 6 bases and J gave up 0 bases, with 7 bases separating them. This CDR3 has 12 residues.

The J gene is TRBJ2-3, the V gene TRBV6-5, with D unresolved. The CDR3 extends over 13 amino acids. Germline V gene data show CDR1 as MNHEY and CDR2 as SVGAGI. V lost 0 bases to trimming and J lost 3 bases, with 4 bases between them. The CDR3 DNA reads TGTGCCAGCAGTTACTCGAAGACAGATACGCAGTATTTT. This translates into CASSYSKTDTQYF.

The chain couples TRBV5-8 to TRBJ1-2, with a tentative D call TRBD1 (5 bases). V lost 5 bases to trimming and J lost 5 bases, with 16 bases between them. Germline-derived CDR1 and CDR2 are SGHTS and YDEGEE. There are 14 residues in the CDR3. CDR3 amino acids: CASRGTTYLYGYTF. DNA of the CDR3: TGTGCCAGCAGAGGGACCACGTACCTATATGGCTACACCTTC.

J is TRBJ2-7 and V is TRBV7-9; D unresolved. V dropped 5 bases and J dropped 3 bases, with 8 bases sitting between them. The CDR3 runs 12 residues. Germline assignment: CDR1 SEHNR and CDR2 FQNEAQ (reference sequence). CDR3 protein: CASSRTGYEQYF. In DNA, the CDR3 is TGTGCCAGCAGCCGGACGGGCTACGAGCAGTACTTC.

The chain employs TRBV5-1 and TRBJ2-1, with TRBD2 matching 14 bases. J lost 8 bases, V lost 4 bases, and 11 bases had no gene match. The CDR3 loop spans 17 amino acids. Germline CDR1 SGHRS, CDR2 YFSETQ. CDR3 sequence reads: CASSPTRLAGGQHEQFF. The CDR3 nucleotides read TGCGCCAGCAGCCCAACTAGACTAGCGGGGGGGCAGCATGAGCAGTTCTTC. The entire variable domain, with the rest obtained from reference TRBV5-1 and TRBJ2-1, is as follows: KAGVTQTPRYLIKTRGQQVTLSCSPISGHRSVSWYQQTPGQGLQFLFEYFSETQRNKGNFPGRFSGRQFSNSRSEMNVSTLELGDSALYLCASSPTRLAGGQHEQFFGPGTRLTVL.

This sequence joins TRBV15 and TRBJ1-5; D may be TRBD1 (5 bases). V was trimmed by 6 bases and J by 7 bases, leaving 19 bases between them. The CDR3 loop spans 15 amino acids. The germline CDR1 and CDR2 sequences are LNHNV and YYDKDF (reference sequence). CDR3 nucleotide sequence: TGTGCCACCAGTAGGAGTCTCGGGGGATCCCAGCCCCAGCATTTT. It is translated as CATSRSLGGSQPQHF.

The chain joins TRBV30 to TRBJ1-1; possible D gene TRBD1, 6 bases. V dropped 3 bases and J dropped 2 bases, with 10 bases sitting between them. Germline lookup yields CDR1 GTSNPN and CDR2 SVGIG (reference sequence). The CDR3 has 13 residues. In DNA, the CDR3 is TGTGCCTGGAGAATACAGGGAAACACTGAAGCTTTCTTT. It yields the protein CAWRIQGNTEAFF.

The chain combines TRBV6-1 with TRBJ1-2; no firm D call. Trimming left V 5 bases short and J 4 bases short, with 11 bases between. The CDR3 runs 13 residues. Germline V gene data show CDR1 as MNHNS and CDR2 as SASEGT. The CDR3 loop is CASSMASLYGYTF. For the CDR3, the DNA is TGTGCCAGCAGTATGGCGTCGCTCTATGGCTACACCTTC.

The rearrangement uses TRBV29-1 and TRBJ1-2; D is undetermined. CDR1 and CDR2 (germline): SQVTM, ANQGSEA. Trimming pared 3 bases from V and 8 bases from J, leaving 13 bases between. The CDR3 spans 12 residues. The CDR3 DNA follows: TGCAGCGTTGAGTTCTATGGGTCCGGCTACACCTTC. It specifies CSVEFYGSGYTF.

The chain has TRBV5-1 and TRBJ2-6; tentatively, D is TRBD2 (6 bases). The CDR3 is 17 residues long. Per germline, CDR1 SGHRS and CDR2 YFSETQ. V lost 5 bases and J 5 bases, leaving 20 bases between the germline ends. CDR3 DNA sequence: TGCGCCAGCAGGTTTGGAGGGGCCTTAGACTGGGCCAACGTCCTGACTTTC. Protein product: CASRFGGALDWANVLTF.

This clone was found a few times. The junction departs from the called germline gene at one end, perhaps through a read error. The CDR3 region has the DNA TGTGCCAGCACCTTATGGGTGGACTATGGCTACACCTTC. Amino acids: CASTLWVDYGYTF. V and J are TRBV7-9 and TRBJ1-2; no reliable D call. Germline V gene lookup returns CDR1 SEHNR and CDR2 FQNEAQ (reference sequence). The CDR3 is 13 residues long. The whole variable domain, remainder taken from reference TRBV7-9 and TRBJ1-2, is DTGVSQNPRHKITKRGQNVTFRCDPISEHNRLYWYRQTLGQGPEFLTYFQNEAQLEKSRLLSDRFSAERPKGSFSTLEIQRTEQGDSAMYLCASTLWVDYGYTFGSGTRLTVV.

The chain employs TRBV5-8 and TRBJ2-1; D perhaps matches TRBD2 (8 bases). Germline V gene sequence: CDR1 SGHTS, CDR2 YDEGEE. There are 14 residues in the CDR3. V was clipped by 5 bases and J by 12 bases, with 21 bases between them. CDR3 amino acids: CASSSGQPAGGQFF. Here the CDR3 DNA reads TGTGCCAGCAGTTCGGGACAGCCCGCGGGGGGGCAGTTCTTC.

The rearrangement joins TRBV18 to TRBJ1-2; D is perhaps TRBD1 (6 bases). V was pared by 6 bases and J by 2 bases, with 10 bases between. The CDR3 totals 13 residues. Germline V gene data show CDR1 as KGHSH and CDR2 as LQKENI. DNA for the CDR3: TGTGCCAGCTCCGTCGACAGGAACTATGGCTACACCTTC. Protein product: CASSVDRNYGYTF.

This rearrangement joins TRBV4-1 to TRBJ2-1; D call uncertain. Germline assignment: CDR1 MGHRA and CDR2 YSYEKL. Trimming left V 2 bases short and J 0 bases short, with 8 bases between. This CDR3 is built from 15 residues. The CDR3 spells CASSQRLSSYNEQFF. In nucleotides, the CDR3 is TGCGCCAGCAGCCAAAGACTTAGCTCCTACAATGAGCAGTTCTTC.

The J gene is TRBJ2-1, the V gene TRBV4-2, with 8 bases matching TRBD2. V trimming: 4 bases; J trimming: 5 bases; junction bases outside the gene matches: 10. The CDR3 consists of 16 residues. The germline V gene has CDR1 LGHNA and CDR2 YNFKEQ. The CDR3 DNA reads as TGTGCCAGCAGCCTAGAACCGGGACTAGGAAACAATGAGCAGTTCTTC. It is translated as CASSLEPGLGNNEQFF.

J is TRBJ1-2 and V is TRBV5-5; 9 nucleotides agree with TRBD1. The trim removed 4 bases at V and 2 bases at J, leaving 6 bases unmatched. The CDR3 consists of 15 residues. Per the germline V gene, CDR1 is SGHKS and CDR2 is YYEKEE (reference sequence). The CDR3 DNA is TGTGCCAGCAGCCGGGGACAGGGCCGCAACTATGGCTACACCTTC. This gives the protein CASSRGQGRNYGYTF.

Written as DNA, the CDR3 is TGTGCCACCAGTACCGGACGGCACACTGAAGCTTTCTTT. It yields the protein CATSTGRHTEAFF. The chain uses TRBV15 and TRBJ1-1; no reliable D call. Germline CDR1 and CDR2: LNHNV and YYDKDF (reference sequence). CDR3 length: 13 residues. V lost 6 bases, J lost 3 bases, and 11 bases lay in between.

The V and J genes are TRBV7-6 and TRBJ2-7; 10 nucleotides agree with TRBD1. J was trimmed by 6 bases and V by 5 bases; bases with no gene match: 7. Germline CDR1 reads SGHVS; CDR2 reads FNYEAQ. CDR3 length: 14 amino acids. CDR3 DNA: TGTGCCAGCAGCCTACGAGGGACAGGGGCCGAGCAGTACTTC. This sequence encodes CASSLRGTGAEQYF.

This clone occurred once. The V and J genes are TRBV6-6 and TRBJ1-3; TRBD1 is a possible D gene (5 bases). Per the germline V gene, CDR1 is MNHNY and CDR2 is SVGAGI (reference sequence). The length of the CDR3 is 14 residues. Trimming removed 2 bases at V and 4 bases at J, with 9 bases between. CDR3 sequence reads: CASSYQGSGNTIYF. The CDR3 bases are TGTGCCAGCAGTTACCAGGGTTCAGGAAACACCATATATTTT.

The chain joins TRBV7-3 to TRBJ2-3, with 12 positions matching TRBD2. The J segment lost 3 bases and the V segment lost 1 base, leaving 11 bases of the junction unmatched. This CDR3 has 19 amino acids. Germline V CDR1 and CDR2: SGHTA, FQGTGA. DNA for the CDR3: TGTGCCAGCAGCTTAAGGGTCCTTACTAGCGGGGGGAGGACAGATACGCAGTATTTT. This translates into CASSLRVLTSGGRTDTQYF.

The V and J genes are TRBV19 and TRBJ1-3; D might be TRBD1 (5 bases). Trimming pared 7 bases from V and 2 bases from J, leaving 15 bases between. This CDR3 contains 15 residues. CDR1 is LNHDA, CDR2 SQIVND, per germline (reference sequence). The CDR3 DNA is TGTGCCAGTAATTCTCAGGAGGACACTGGAAACACCATATATTTT. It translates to CASNSQEDTGNTIYF.

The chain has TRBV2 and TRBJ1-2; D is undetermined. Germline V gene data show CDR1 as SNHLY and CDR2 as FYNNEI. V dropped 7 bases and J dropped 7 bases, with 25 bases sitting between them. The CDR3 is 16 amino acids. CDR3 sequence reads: CASNLDGSHDMGGYTF. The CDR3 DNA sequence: TGTGCCAGCAACCTGGACGGGAGCCATGATATGGGTGGCTACACCTTC. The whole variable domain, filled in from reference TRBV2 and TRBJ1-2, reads EPEVTQTPSHQVTQMGQEVILRCVPISNHLYFYWYRQILGQKVEFLVSFYNNEISEKSEIFDDQFSVERPDGSNFTLKIRSTKLEDSAMYFCASNLDGSHDMGGYTFGSGTRLTVV.

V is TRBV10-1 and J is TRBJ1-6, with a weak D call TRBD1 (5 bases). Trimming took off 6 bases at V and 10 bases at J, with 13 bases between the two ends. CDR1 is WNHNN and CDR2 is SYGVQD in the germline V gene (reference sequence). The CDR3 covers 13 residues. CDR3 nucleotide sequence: TGCGCCAGCAGCGCGTCGGGGGGATCACCCCTCCACTTT. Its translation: CASSASGGSPLHF.

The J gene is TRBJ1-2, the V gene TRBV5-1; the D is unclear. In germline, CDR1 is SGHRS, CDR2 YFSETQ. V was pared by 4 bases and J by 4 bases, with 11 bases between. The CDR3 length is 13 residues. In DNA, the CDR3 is TGCGCCAGCAGCCGCGAACCTCCCTATGGCTACACCTTC. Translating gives CASSREPPYGYTF.

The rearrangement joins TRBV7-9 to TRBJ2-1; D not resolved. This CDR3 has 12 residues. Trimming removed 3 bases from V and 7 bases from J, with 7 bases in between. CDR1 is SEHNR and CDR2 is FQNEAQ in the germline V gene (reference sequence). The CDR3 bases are TGTGCCAGCAGCTTCACCGGGAATGAGCAGTTCTTC. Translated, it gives CASSFTGNEQFF.

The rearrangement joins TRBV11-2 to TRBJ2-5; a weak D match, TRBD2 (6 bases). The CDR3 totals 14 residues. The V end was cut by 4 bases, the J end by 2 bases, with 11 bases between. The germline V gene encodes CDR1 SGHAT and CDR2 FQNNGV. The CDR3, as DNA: TGTGCCAGCAGCTCTCTGGGAGGACAAGAGACCCAGTACTTC. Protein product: CASSSLGGQETQYF.